What follows is one T cell receptor (beta chain) and its context. It lacks a known antigen. No base qualities exist here, and no much larger clone lies one base off it. Each collaborating institution followed its own protocols to collect whole blood in K2EDTA tubes. For TCRbeta analysis, collaborators shipped samples in one of three forms: frozen whole blood, isolated PBMCs, or DNA extracted from either of those sample types. This specimen comes from a study of blood T cell repertoires in COVID-19 (dated by TCRdb to 2019 to 2021). Looking at the study overall: The collaborator samples originated in the United States, Italy and Spain and spanned the acute and convalescent phases of COVID-19. Samples came from the ongoing ImmuneRACE study (first 160 participants) plus 1,254 subjects from 6 global collaborators. Subjects who had been exposed to COVID-19, were actively infected with it, or had recovered from it provided the deeply sampled blood TCRbeta repertoires that made up the dataset. The repertoires were made available in a free public database intended to serve as a resource for research on the immune response to SARS-CoV-2. The material from the prospective study consisted of cDNA or gDNA derived from T cells, B-cell-depleted T cells, or PBMCs. Nearly every sample came with metadata listing a de-identified subject ID, COVID-19 status, age in years and sex. HLA class I and class II types, where available, came from metadata supplied by the sample provider rather than from assay-based typing. General findings and caveats noted by the study authors: How much clinical and demographic metadata was included differed by source and by participant, and the metadata was provided uncurated.

Spanning cysteine to phenylalanine, the CDR3 consists of 15 amino acids. Only the CDR3 portion is preserved as DNA: 45 bases, with reading frame beginning at the first base. The CDR1 and CDR2 encoded by the germline V gene are SGHTA and FQGNSA. V lost 1 base and J lost 10 bases, and the count of bases not matched to a germline gene is 6. The immunoSEQ Assay, a bias-controlled multiplex PCR, was used to amplify TCRbeta CDR3 regions from genomic DNA. The study's processing was this. The number of nucleated cells in each sample was estimated by amplification of reference gene primers within the assay. Sequence reads were collapsed and filtered to measure the absolute abundance of every unique TCRbeta CDR3 rearrangement. For each sample, productive Simpson clonality was calculated as the square root of Simpson's diversity index over productive rearrangements. The table comes from immuneACCESS by way of TCRdb, which keeps in-frame sequences with V and J called. Part of the clones is missing from these tables; in studies checked, under half for an unresolved V gene and the rest for unknown reasons. D and trimming come from the DNA, and the V and J calls and clone size come from that table. The sample table records approximately 15,000 clones; about four fifths of these occur just once. Clones ranked in the top ten supply about 25% of the sample.

The TCR originated in a woman in her sixties or seventies with acute or convalescent COVID-19. Recombination linked TRBV7-2 to TRBJ2-1, and 11 junctional nucleotides match TRBD2. The sequencing sample was made of peripheral blood. The CDR3 protein sequence reads: CASSLVSGLAAEQFF. In nucleotide form, the sequence is TGTGCCAGCAGCTTAGTATCGGGACTAGCGGCCGAGCAGTTCTTC. Outside the CDR3, residues come from the reference TRBV7-2 and TRBJ2-1 proteins, so the full variable domain is: GAGVSQSPSNKVTEKGKDVELRCDPISGHTALYWYRQSLGQGLEFLIYFQGNSAPDKSGLPSDRFSAERTGGSVSTLTIQRTQQEDSAVYLCASSLVSGLAAEQFFGPGTRLTVL.